This T cell receptor beta chain originates from a study of identical twins. The CDR3 runs 17 residues. Germline CDR1 SNHLY, CDR2 FYNNEI. Broader study findings: The analysis was cross-sectional rather than longitudinal within donors.

TCRdb used MiXCR to reprocess the 5' RACE reads, holding one entry per CDR3 protein. This sample yields around 490,000 distinct CDR3 sequences, of which approximately 20% are seen a single time; about 0.5% belongs to the top ten. With regard to this clonotype: Its specificity is not known. The junction differs from germline at one of its ends, possibly a read error.

In addition, the sample was reused for a study of yellow fever vaccine responses in identical twins.

Sequencing was carried out using CD4+ T cells sorted from blood. V and J are TRBV2 and TRBJ2-2, with 9 bases lining up with TRBD2. The sequence was obtained from a woman under 30 in good health. The CDR3: CTSSLRRGGLNTGELFF. CDR3 in DNA: TGTACCAGCAGTTTACGGCGGGGGGGCCTAAACACCGGGGAGCTGTTTTTT.